One and the same sample provided the 32 T cell receptor beta chains below, sequenced in a study of blood T cell repertoires in COVID-19. Clones were sequenced by immunoSEQ multiplex PCR, and TCRdb holds only the in-frame ones, with some missing. The sample has roughly 380,000 clones, roughly 90% seen once; the top ten hold approximately 1.5%. Sequencing used peripheral blood. The receptors shown here come from a woman aged 40-49 years with COVID-19, enrolled during active disease.

The chain combines TRBV6-6 with TRBJ1-2; tentative D call: TRBD1 (5 bases). V lost 2 bases and J 5 bases, leaving 9 bases between the germline ends. Per the germline V gene, CDR1 is MNHNY and CDR2 is SVGAGI (reference sequence). This CDR3 is 13 amino acids long. The CDR3 region is CASSYEGLYGYTF. CDR3 coding DNA: TGTGCCAGCAGTTACGAGGGACTTTATGGCTACACCTTC.

The V gene is TRBV7-9, the J gene TRBJ1-1; possibly TRBD1 for D (5 bases). The CDR3 is made up of 15 amino acids. V gave up 1 base and J gave up 3 bases, with 12 bases separating them. Germline assignment: CDR1 SEHNR and CDR2 FQNEAQ (reference sequence). CDR3 coding DNA: TGTGCCAGCAGCTTAGGGAGCAGGGTGTACACTGAAGCTTTCTTT. Protein product: CASSLGSRVYTEAFF.

This chain uses TRBV4-3 with TRBJ2-7; weak D call: TRBD1 (6 bases). The V and J ends lost 4 bases and 3 bases respectively, with 13 bases between them. Germline assignment: CDR1 LGHNA and CDR2 YSLEER. There are 14 residues in the CDR3. The DNA for the CDR3 is TGCGCCAGCAGCCCCCGAAGGGACATCTACGAGCAGTACTTC. This translates into CASSPRRDIYEQYF.

The chain joins TRBV28 to TRBJ1-2, with 8 bases aligning to TRBD1. This CDR3 contains 14 residues. Germline V gene sequence: CDR1 MDHEN, CDR2 SYDVKM. V lost 6 bases to trimming and J lost 3 bases; unmatched junction nucleotides: 6. CDR3 nucleotides: TGTGCCAGCAGGGGGACAGGCTCGGACTATGGCTACACCTTC. Translation: CASRGTGSDYGYTF.

V gene TRBV9 combines with J gene TRBJ1-2, with a weak D call TRBD1 (5 bases). Per the germline V gene, CDR1 is SGDLS and CDR2 is YYNGEE. Trimming stripped 4 bases from V and 6 bases from J, with 13 bases between. The CDR3 is 13 residues long. The CDR3 loop reads CASSPWGGDGYTF. The CDR3, as DNA: TGTGCCAGCAGCCCCTGGGGAGGGGATGGCTACACCTTC.

The chain recombines TRBV28 with TRBJ1-2, with D perhaps matching TRBD1 (5 bases). Germline V gene data show CDR1 as MDHEN and CDR2 as SYDVKM. This CDR3 spans 13 amino acids. Trimming cost V 11 bases and J 6 bases, with 19 bases left between them. The chain's CDR3 is CAGAGDHLDGYTF. In DNA, the CDR3 is TGTGCCGGGGCGGGGGACCACCTAGATGGCTACACCTTC.

In this sample, this clone turned up once. V gene TRBV5-4 combines with J gene TRBJ2-1, with D unresolved. The CDR3 covers 15 residues. V shed 0 bases and J shed 6 bases, with 13 bases lying between them. Per the germline V gene, CDR1 is SGHNT and CDR2 is YYREEE (reference sequence). CDR3 residues: CASSLDGSRFNEQFF. The CDR3 region has the DNA TGTGCCAGCAGCTTGGACGGATCTAGGTTCAATGAGCAGTTCTTC.

This clone was seen only once. CDR3 region: CASSYSSGRALYTGELFF. DNA for the CDR3: TGTGCCAGCAGTTACTCATCCGGGAGGGCTCTCTATACGGGGGAGCTGTTTTTT. This sequence joins TRBV6-2 or TRBV6-3 and TRBJ2-2; 8 bases agree with TRBD2. V was pared by 0 bases and J by 8 bases, with 14 bases of the junction left unmatched. The CDR3 is made up of 18 amino acids. Germline loops: CDR1 MNHEY, CDR2 SVGEGT.

This clone showed up just once. V is TRBV27 and J is TRBJ2-5, with 10 positions matching TRBD1. Germline V gene data show CDR1 as MNHEY and CDR2 as SMNVEV (reference sequence). The CDR3 totals 16 residues. V shed 6 bases, J shed 5 bases, and the junction held 12 bases outside the gene matches. The DNA of the CDR3 is TGTGCCAGCAGGGTGACAGGGGGCTCGTTTTGGGAGACCCAGTACTTC. This gives the protein CASRVTGGSFWETQYF.

The genes are TRBV12-5 and TRBJ1-2; weak D call: TRBD1 (5 bases). V was trimmed by 7 bases and J by 1 base, leaving 10 bases between them. CDR3 length: 13 residues. Germline values: CDR1 LGHNT, CDR2 FRNRAP. The CDR3 DNA reads TGTGCTAGTGCCAGGGATCTTAACTATGGCTACACCTTC. Its protein product is CASARDLNYGYTF.

This chain's CDR3 is CASSAGVLDYGYTF. CDR3 in DNA: TGTGCCAGCAGCGCGGGGGTATTGGACTATGGCTACACCTTC. The rearrangement joins TRBV9 to TRBJ1-2; possible D gene TRBD1, 5 bases. Germline V lookup: CDR1 SGDLS, CDR2 YYNGEE. CDR3 size: 14 residues. V lost 3 bases to trimming and J lost 3 bases, with 12 bases between them. Looking up the rest from reference TRBV9 and TRBJ1-2 gives the full variable domain: DSGVTQTPKHLITATGQRVTLRCSPRSGDLSVYWYQQSLDQGLQFLIQYYNGEERAKGNILERFSAQQFPDLHSELNLSSLELGDSALYFCASSAGVLDYGYTFGSGTRLTVV.

The chain recombines TRBV5-1 with TRBJ1-1; possible D gene TRBD1, 6 bases. V was shortened by 4 bases and J by 7 bases, with 14 bases between the two germline ends. Germline V lookup: CDR1 SGHRS, CDR2 YFSETQ. The CDR3 length is 13 residues. CDR3 protein: CASSVIQGFEAFF. CDR3 coding DNA: TGCGCCAGCAGCGTCATTCAGGGGTTTGAAGCTTTCTTT.

The chain is built from TRBV28 and TRBJ1-1; D uncertain. Germline CDR1 is MDHEN and CDR2 is SYDVKM. The CDR3 sequence is 14 residues long. Trimming shortened V by 9 bases and J by 0 bases, and 14 bases separated the two germline ends. CDR3 sequence: CASRLGRLNTEAFF. The CDR3 DNA reads TGTGCCAGTCGCCTGGGGAGACTGAACACTGAAGCTTTCTTT.

Concerning this clone itself: The germline gene is not matched at one end of the junction; a read error may be the cause. Other DNA sequences from this sample encode an identical CDR3 as well. The V gene is TRBV7-2, the J gene TRBJ2-5; 12 bases line up with TRBD2. The CDR3 has 14 amino acids. Germline V lookup: CDR1 SGHTA, CDR2 FQGNSA. CDR3 in amino acids: CASSLAGGQETQYF. CDR3 nucleotides: TGTGCCAGCAGCCTAGCGGGGGGGCAAGAGACCCAGTACTTC.

The CDR3 sequence: CASSAPRGIVHDTEAFF. As DNA, the CDR3 is TGTGCCAGCAGCGCCCCCCGAGGTATCGTCCACGACACTGAAGCTTTCTTT. The chain employs TRBV7-8 and TRBJ1-1; D remains unclear. Trimming removed 5 bases at V and 3 bases at J, with 22 bases between. CDR1 and CDR2 (germline): SGHVS, FQNEAQ. The CDR3 extends over 17 amino acids.

The chain joins TRBV7-2 to TRBJ2-3; no clear D. CDR3 length equals 15 residues. Germline values: CDR1 SGHTA, CDR2 FQGNSA. The germline V and J ends were trimmed by 1 base and 8 bases, with 16 bases remaining between them. The CDR3 DNA reads TGTGCCAGCAGCTTAGAAGTAGTCGTAAGTGGTACGCAGTATTTT. This encodes CASSLEVVVSGTQYF. Variable domain in full (rest from reference TRBV7-2 and TRBJ2-3): GAGVSQSPSNKVTEKGKDVELRCDPISGHTALYWYRQSLGQGLEFLIYFQGNSAPDKSGLPSDRFSAERTGGSVSTLTIQRTQQEDSAVYLCASSLEVVVSGTQYFGPGTRLTVL.

This clone came up once. The J gene is TRBJ2-2, the V gene TRBV7-2; no clear D gene. The CDR3 extends over 14 amino acids. Looked up from germline, CDR1 is SGHTA and CDR2 is FQGNSA. V lost 0 bases and J 2 bases, leaving 4 bases between the germline ends. The chain's CDR3 is CASSLATNTGELFF. The DNA of the CDR3 is TGTGCCAGCAGCTTAGCCACAAACACCGGGGAGCTGTTTTTT.

The chain is built from TRBV19 and TRBJ1-1, with D possibly TRBD1 on 5 matching bases. The germline V gene encodes CDR1 LNHDA and CDR2 SQIVND (reference sequence). This CDR3 spans 15 amino acids. Trimming stripped 2 bases from V and 4 bases from J, with 14 bases between. The CDR3 nucleotides read TGTGCCAGTAGTATACGGTTAGGGGTAGCCACTGAAGCTTTCTTT. Encoded protein: CASSIRLGVATEAFF.

This chain connects TRBV20-1 to TRBJ1-4, with a tentative D call TRBD1 (6 bases). The CDR3 covers 14 residues. The V and J ends lost 3 bases and 3 bases respectively, with 11 bases between them. Per germline, CDR1 DFQATT and CDR2 SNEGSKA (reference sequence). The CDR3 is CSASVGQSNEKLFF. The CDR3 DNA reads as TGCAGTGCTAGTGTCGGACAGTCTAATGAAAAACTGTTTTTT.

This rearrangement joins TRBV7-6 to TRBJ2-1; 9 nucleotides match TRBD2. The V gene end was trimmed by 5 bases and the J gene end by 4 bases; junction bases not matched to a gene: 6. This CDR3 has 15 residues. Per germline, CDR1 SGHVS and CDR2 FNYEAQ. The chain's CDR3 is CASSGPLAGYNEQFF. The CDR3 nucleotides read TGTGCCAGCAGCGGGCCGCTAGCGGGATACAATGAGCAGTTCTTC.

The chain uses TRBV20-1 and TRBJ1-2; D is ambiguous. CDR3 length: 11 amino acids. The ends were cut back, 4 bases at V and 6 bases at J, with 9 bases in the middle. Germline CDR1 and CDR2: DFQATT and SNEGSKA (reference sequence). The CDR3 coding sequence is TGCAGTGCTACAGGCCGAAATGGCTACACCTTC. Protein: CSATGRNGYTF.

The chain has TRBV28 and TRBJ1-2, with 8 bases fitting TRBD1. The V gene end was trimmed by 3 bases and the J gene end by 8 bases; junction bases not matched to a gene: 11. The CDR3 has 15 residues. In germline, CDR1 is MDHEN, CDR2 SYDVKM. CDR3 nucleotide sequence: TGTGCCAGCAGTTTTTTCGACAGGGGCCCTAAAGGCTACACCTTC. This sequence encodes CASSFFDRGPKGYTF.

This sequence joins TRBV4-1 and TRBJ1-1, with 7 bases aligning to TRBD1. The CDR3 has 13 residues. The junction had 4 bases not matched to a gene; V was cut back by 4 bases and J by 5 bases. The V gene's germline CDR1 is MGHRA and CDR2 YSYEKL. The CDR3 protein is CASSLTGLTEAFF. The DNA of the CDR3 is TGCGCCAGCAGCCTGACAGGGCTGACTGAAGCTTTCTTT.

This clone occurred once. The chain couples TRBV12-5 to TRBJ2-2; the match to TRBD1 covers 8 bases. Germline CDR1 is LGHNT and CDR2 is FRNRAP. The CDR3 has 17 amino acids. V dropped 0 bases and J dropped 3; count of bases not matched to a gene: 6. As DNA, the CDR3 is TGTGCTAGTGGTTTGGTACGTTCAGGGGGCGACACCGGGGAGCTGTTTTTT. Translated: CASGLVRSGGDTGELFF.

The V gene is TRBV6-5, the J gene TRBJ2-3; TRBD1 matches at 9 bases. This CDR3 region has 13 residues. V was pared by 8 bases and J by 5 bases, with 5 bases of the junction left unmatched. The germline V gene has CDR1 MNHEY and CDR2 SVGAGI. CDR3 nucleotides: TGTGCCAGCGGACAGGGGTCTGGAGATACGCAGTATTTT. It codes for CASGQGSGDTQYF.

The J gene is TRBJ2-1, the V gene TRBV9; TRBD2 aligns across 7 bases. The CDR3 runs 15 residues. The J segment lost 6 bases and the V segment lost 0 bases, leaving 6 bases of the junction unmatched. Germline V gene sequence: CDR1 SGDLS, CDR2 YYNGEE. CDR3 amino acids: CASSVDGTNINEQFF. CDR3 in DNA: TGTGCCAGCAGCGTAGATGGGACTAACATCAATGAGCAGTTCTTC.

The DNA of the CDR3 is TGTGCCAGTACTGACGGAGCGCTCCCGCCTAACTATGGCTACACCTTC. It is translated as CASTDGALPPNYGYTF. The chain employs TRBV19 and TRBJ1-2; D uncertain. This CDR3 is 16 amino acids long. The V gene lost 7 bases and the J gene lost 0 bases, with 18 bases spanning the gap. CDR1 and CDR2 from the germline V gene are LNHDA and SQIVND (reference sequence).

CDR3 region: CASSPRTGTHYGYTF. The CDR3 DNA reads TGTGCCAGCAGCCCCCGGACAGGCACCCACTATGGCTACACCTTC. The chain joins TRBV7-2 to TRBJ1-2; 7 bases are a match to TRBD1. V lost 5 bases and J lost 3; bases outside the gene matches: 9. There are 15 residues in the CDR3. CDR1 and CDR2 from the germline V gene are SGHTA and FQGNSA.

This clone showed up just once. The chain employs TRBV6-2 or TRBV6-3 and TRBJ1-2; 7 nucleotides match TRBD1. CDR3 size: 14 residues. V shed 6 bases, J shed 3 bases, and the junction held 7 bases outside the gene matches. CDR1 is MNHEY, CDR2 SVGEGT, per germline. The CDR3 sequence: CASSNADRDYGYTF. CDR3 DNA: TGTGCCAGCAGCAACGCCGACAGGGACTATGGCTACACCTTC.

This chain joins TRBV7-8 and TRBJ2-3; 7 bases agree with TRBD1. The ends lost 7 bases at V and 0 bases at J; junction bases unmatched: 10. The CDR3 spans 16 residues. The germline V gene has CDR1 SGHVS and CDR2 FQNEAQ. The chain's CDR3 is CASTLWRQGSTDTQYF. The CDR3 DNA reads TGTGCCAGCACCCTATGGCGACAGGGTAGCACAGATACGCAGTATTTT. The entire variable domain, with the rest obtained from reference TRBV7-8 and TRBJ2-3, is as follows: GAGVSQSPRYKVAKRGQDVALRCDPISGHVSLFWYQQALGQGPEFLTYFQNEAQLDKSGLPSDRFFAERPEGSVSTLKIQRTQQEDSAVYLCASTLWRQGSTDTQYFGPGTRLTVL.

The chain uses TRBV14 and TRBJ2-3; a weak D match, TRBD1 (5 bases). Germline CDR1 and CDR2: SGHDN and FVKESK. V dropped 0 bases and J dropped 2 bases, with 12 bases sitting between them. The CDR3 is 16 amino acids. The CDR3 DNA follows: TGTGCCAGCAGCCAAGAGGTTACAGGACACACAGATACGCAGTATTTT. It specifies CASSQEVTGHTDTQYF.

The chain employs TRBV6-5 and TRBJ2-3; the match to TRBD2 covers 7 bases. The V and J ends lost 7 bases and 3 bases, in that order; junction bases with no gene match: 7. The CDR3 loop spans 14 amino acids. From germline, CDR1 is MNHEY and CDR2 SVGAGI. DNA for the CDR3: TGTGCCAGCACGGGCGGGGGATGGACAGATACGCAGTATTTT. Its translation is CASTGGGWTDTQYF.